This TCR beta chain is drawn from a study of shared clonotypes between healthy human individuals. The method was immunoSEQ multiplex PCR; TCRdb's version includes in-frame clones alone and lacks a portion of them. This table has over a million clones, around 78% appearing once. The V end was cut by 6 bases, the J end by 1 base, with 7 bases between. The CDR3 runs to 13 residues. Per the germline V gene, CDR1 is LGHNT and CDR2 is FRNRAP. The receptor's source is a man younger than 30 in good health. Some clones in this sample may be carry-over from other donors' samples. Input material: memory CD4+ T cells from PBMCs. Subset: CD45RA-negative fraction. The chain joins TRBV12-5 to TRBJ2-4; D is uncertain. The CDR3 region is CASGHSAKNIQYF. CDR3 sequence (DNA): TGTGCTAGTGGCCACTCGGCCAAAAACATTCAGTACTTC.